A selection of T cell receptor beta chains follows, all from one sample in a study of blood T cell repertoires in COVID-19. Repertoires were generated with immunoSEQ multiplex PCR, while TCRdb's copy carries only in-frame clones and drops some. The sample records 90,000 to 150,000 clones, 65% to 80% being singletons. The sequenced material came from peripheral blood. These receptors were collected from a human donor with acute or convalescent COVID-19. The donor label of this sample is uncertain. CDR3s include the opening cysteine and the closing phenylalanine or tryptophan. The D gene is left open where the match is weak. Expanded clones get a size class; other rows say once, few or many, or leave the size out.

TRBD1	TRBJ1-1	few	TRBV29-1	TGCAGCGTTGTAGGGACAGACTTGAACACTGAAGCTTTCTTT	CSVVGTDLNTEAFF
-	TRBJ1-4	-	TRBV5-1	TGCGCCAGCAGCTTGGGCCAGGCTCCCAGGGGCAATGAAAAACTGTTTTTT	CASSLGQAPRGNEKLFF
-	TRBJ1-6	-	TRBV7-2	TGTGCCAGCAGCCCCAGGGTATATAATTCACCCCTCCACTTT	CASSPRVYNSPLHF
TRBD1	TRBJ1-1	-	TRBV5-4	TGTGCCAGCAGCTTGGACAGGGGGACTGAAGCTTTCTTT	CASSLDRGTEAFF
-	TRBJ1-6	few	TRBV7-5	TGTGTCAGAAGAGACCGACCAGGGGGCCCTTTAAATTCACCCCTCCACTTT	CVRRDRPGGPLNSPLHF
-	TRBJ1-3	few	TRBV3-1/TRBV3-2	TGTGCCAGCAGCCAAGGGCGACAGCCTGGAAACACCATATATTTT	CASSQGRQPGNTIYF
-	TRBJ1-5	-	TRBV11-2	TGTGCCAGCAGCTTTTCGGGGGGAAATCAGCCCCAGCATTTT	CASSFSGGNQPQHF
-	TRBJ2-2	-	TRBV19	TGTGCCAGTAGTGGGCGGGTCCTTCTTATCGGGGAGCTGTTTTTT	CASSGRVLLIGELFF
TRBD1	TRBJ2-1	-	TRBV24-1	TGTGCCACCAGTAAAGGACAGGGGTTATCGAGCTCCTACAATGAGCAGTTCTTC	CATSKGQGLSSSYNEQFF
TRBD1	TRBJ1-3	-	TRBV2	TGTGCCAGCCGGAGGCAACAGGGGGTAGAGAACACCATATATTTT	CASRRQQGVENTIYF
-	TRBJ1-2	-	TRBV4-1	TGCGCCAGCAGCCAAGGCCCCCCTAGGTTTGCTAACTATGGCTACACCTTC	CASSQGPPRFANYGYTF
TRBD1	TRBJ2-7	-	TRBV7-8	TGTGCCAGCAGCTTATTAAGGGGGCATCGAGAAACTGTCCACGAGCAGTACTTC	CASSLLRGHRETVHEQYF
-	TRBJ2-3	-	TRBV5-1	TGCGCCAGCCGAAGGGGACAAGACACAGATACGCAGTATTTT	CASRRGQDTDTQYF
TRBD1	TRBJ1-2	once	TRBV27	TGTGCCAACAGTTCTCCCGGGACAGGGAACTATGGCTACACCTTC	CANSSPGTGNYGYTF
TRBD1	TRBJ2-1	-	TRBV27	TGTGCCAGTCGGAGGGACAGGACAACCTCCCACAATGAGCAGTTCTTC	CASRRDRTTSHNEQFF
TRBD1	TRBJ1-2	-	TRBV5-4	TGTGCCAGCAGCATACAGGGGGCAGGGAATGGCTACACCTTC	CASSIQGAGNGYTF
-	TRBJ2-4	-	TRBV19	TGTGCCAGTAGAACCCTAGGGGCAAACATTCAGTACTTC	CASRTLGANIQYF
-	TRBJ1-2	few	TRBV5-1	TGCGCCAGCAGCTACGGGGGACCTTCCAGCGATGGCTACACCTTC	CASSYGGPSSDGYTF
TRBD2	TRBJ2-1	-	TRBV5-1	TGCGCCAGCAGCCCTGGATTTCTAGCGGCGCTGGCCTACAATGAGCAGTTCTTC	CASSPGFLAALAYNEQFF
-	TRBJ1-2	-	TRBV11-2	TGTGCCAGCAGCTTAGTCGGAGCTAACTATGGCTACACCTTC	CASSLVGANYGYTF
-	TRBJ1-6	-	TRBV30	TGTGCCTCGACATCAGGGGAAGTTTATTCACCCCTCCACTTT	CASTSGEVYSPLHF
-	TRBJ2-1	-	TRBV5-5	TGTGCCAGCAGCTTGGGAACTTACAATGAGCAGTTCTTC	CASSLGTYNEQFF
TRBD1	TRBJ1-1	many	TRBV5-1	TGCGCCAGCAGCTCCACAGGGGATGTGAACACTGAAGCTTTCTTT	CASSSTGDVNTEAFF